These 16 T cell receptor beta chains originate from one sample sequenced in a study of human T cells and chemical hapten exposure (dated by TCRdb to about 2021). Sample time point, as interpreted from the label and publication: patch test 2, 6 weeks after DPC sensitization. The treatment or condition label on this specimen signifies: therapeutic diphenylcyclopropenone sensitization with weekly scalp DPC. Libraries were prepared through RACE. The reads were generated on a NextSeq 500. The public reads were quality trimmed at Q25 with fastp and then assembled into clones with MiXCR by TCRdb, keeping productive beta chains. Each entry is one CDR3 protein sequence, shown with its most common DNA and genes. The sample table holds under 75,000 distinct CDR3 sequences, of which 8.5% were seen once. The ten largest clones represent approximately 3.7% of the sample. The specimen comprised whole blood, sampled in connection with sensitization to the hapten diphenylcyclopropenone (DPC). The receptors here all came from a woman aged 50 to 60 with alopecia areata. Some clones in this sample may be carry-over from other donors' samples.

Written as DNA, the CDR3 is TGCGCCAGCACCCAGATGACAGGGGCCTCAAATACGCAGTATTTT. This gives the protein CASTQMTGASNTQYF. This chain links TRBV4-3 with TRBJ2-3, with 8 bases matching TRBD1. Trimming cost V 7 bases and J 7 bases; bases outside gene matches: 13. The CDR3 totals 15 residues. Germline values: CDR1 LGHNA, CDR2 YSLEER.

This chain joins TRBV20-1 and TRBJ1-4, with 7 bases matching TRBD1. The CDR3 extends over 16 amino acids. Germline CDR1 DFQATT, CDR2 SNEGSKA (reference sequence). V dropped 0 bases and J dropped 0; count of bases not matched to a gene: 4. This CDR3 is CSARERQGATNEKLFF. In DNA, the CDR3 is TGCAGTGCTAGAGAGAGACAGGGAGCAACTAATGAAAAACTGTTTTTT.

This clonotype occurred a few times. The J gene is TRBJ1-2, the V gene TRBV14; weak D call: TRBD1 (6 bases). This CDR3 has 18 residues. Per the germline V gene, CDR1 is SGHDN and CDR2 is FVKESK. V was pared by 0 bases and J by 7 bases, with 24 bases between. This chain's CDR3 is CASSQDETVLRGWFGYTF. The CDR3 coding sequence is TGTGCCAGCAGCCAAGATGAGACAGTTCTCAGGGGATGGTTTGGCTACACCTTC. The variable domain in full, completed from reference TRBV14 and TRBJ1-2, reads EAGVTQFPSHSVIEKGQTVTLRCDPISGHDNLYWYRRVMGKEIKFLLHFVKESKQDESGMPNNRFLAERTGGTYSTLKVQPAELEDSGVYFCASSQDETVLRGWFGYTFGSGTRLTVV.

This clonotype was picked up many times. V is TRBV12-3 or TRBV12-4 and J is TRBJ2-7, with a weak D call TRBD2 (5 bases). Trimming pared 5 bases from V and 5 bases from J, leaving 10 bases between. This CDR3 comprises 12 residues. The CDR3, as DNA: TGTGCCAGCAGTGCCGCCGGGAACGAGCAGTACTTC. The encoded protein is CASSAAGNEQYF.

This clonotype was counted at least ten times. This chain uses TRBV20-1 with TRBJ1-4, with D perhaps TRBD1 (6 bases). Germline loops: CDR1 DFQATT, CDR2 SNEGSKA (reference sequence). The CDR3 totals 14 residues. Trimming took off 6 bases at V and 5 bases at J, with 16 bases between the two ends. The CDR3 DNA follows: TGCAGTGCCACGAACCAACAGGGAAATGAAAAACTGTTTTTT. This codes for CSATNQQGNEKLFF.

The CDR3 spells CASSYKAYSNQPQHF. The CDR3, as DNA: TGTGCCAGCAGTTACAAGGCCTATAGCAATCAGCCCCAGCATTTT. The chain is built from TRBV6-5 and TRBJ1-5, with D uncertain. The germline gives CDR1 MNHEY, CDR2 SVGAGI. V gave up 2 bases and J gave up 0 bases, with 8 bases separating them. The CDR3 is 15 amino acids.

This clonotype has ten or more counts. V gene TRBV2 combines with J gene TRBJ1-1, with 7 bases identical to TRBD1. There are 15 residues in the CDR3. CDR1 SNHLY and CDR2 FYNNEI come from the germline V gene. Germline trimming cut 6 bases from V and 5 bases from J; bases unmatched to any gene: 12. The CDR3 DNA reads TGTGCCAGCAGACCGGGACAGCTCTTGTCGACTGAAGCTTTCTTT. Amino acids: CASRPGQLLSTEAFF. Complete variable domain (other parts from reference TRBV2 and TRBJ1-1): EPEVTQTPSHQVTQMGQEVILRCVPISNHLYFYWYRQILGQKVEFLVSFYNNEISEKSEIFDDQFSVERPDGSNFTLKIRSTKLEDSAMYFCASRPGQLLSTEAFFGQGTRLTVV.

This clonotype was counted at least ten times. The chain is built from TRBV24-1 and TRBJ2-1, with 10 bases lining up with TRBD2. This CDR3 comprises 13 residues. With V trimmed by 9 bases and J by 7 bases, 5 bases remained unmatched. Germline loops: CDR1 KGHDR, CDR2 SFDVKD. The CDR3 protein is CATQRGGLNEQFF. The CDR3 nucleotides are TGTGCCACCCAGCGGGGGGGCCTTAATGAGCAGTTCTTC.

This clonotype turned up a few times. This chain uses TRBV29-1 with TRBJ1-1; possible D gene TRBD1, 6 bases. Trimming removed 7 bases from V and 0 bases from J, with 9 bases in between. Per germline, CDR1 SQVTM and CDR2 ANQGSEA. The CDR3 consists of 12 residues. The CDR3: CSAWTVNTEAFF. The CDR3 DNA is TGCAGCGCCTGGACAGTGAACACTGAAGCTTTCTTT.

The J gene is TRBJ1-2, the V gene TRBV11-1, with 8 bases lining up with TRBD1. After removal of 4 bases from V and 6 bases from J, the junction contained 7 bases not matched to a gene. The germline V gene encodes CDR1 SGHAT and CDR2 FQDESV (reference sequence). The CDR3 contains 14 residues. CDR3 in amino acids: CASSSMTGEDGYTF. The CDR3 bases are TGTGCCAGCAGCTCTATGACAGGGGAGGATGGCTACACCTTC. Full variable domain (outside the CDR3, taken from reference TRBV11-1 and TRBJ1-2): EAEVAQSPRYKITEKSQAVAFWCDPISGHATLYWYRQILGQGPELLVQFQDESVVDDSQLPKDRFSAERLKGVDSTLKIQPAELGDSAMYLCASSSMTGEDGYTFGSGTRLTVV.

This chain connects TRBV20-1 to TRBJ2-3, with 9 bases identical to TRBD2. The CDR3 consists of 14 residues. CDR1 and CDR2 (germline): DFQATT, SNEGSKA (reference sequence). Losses at the gene ends were 3 bases for V and 4 bases for J; bases not matched to a gene: 5. Here the CDR3 DNA reads TGCAGTGCTAGGCATGCGGGGGGGCCAGATACGCAGTATTTT. This codes for CSARHAGGPDTQYF.

This chain connects TRBV20-1 to TRBJ1-6, with TRBD1 matching 7 bases. The CDR3 runs to 15 residues. Trimming cost V 1 base and J 5 bases; bases outside gene matches: 5. The germline CDR1 and CDR2 sequences are DFQATT and SNEGSKA (reference sequence). As DNA, the CDR3 is TGCAGTGCTAGAGTCTCGGGGACAGATAATTCACCCCTCCACTTT. This sequence encodes CSARVSGTDNSPLHF.

This rearrangement joins TRBV3-1 to TRBJ2-7; 11 nucleotides align to TRBD2. Germline V gives CDR1 LGHDT, CDR2 YNNKEL (reference sequence). Trimming cost V 5 bases and J 1 base; bases outside gene matches: 7. This CDR3 region has 16 residues. Written as DNA, the CDR3 is TGTGCCAGCAGCTATCCCGGGACTAGCGGTTCCTACGAGCAGTACTTC. It translates to CASSYPGTSGSYEQYF.

This chain joins TRBV7-2 and TRBJ1-2; D is uncertain. Germline V lookup: CDR1 SGHTA, CDR2 FQGNSA. V was clipped by 5 bases and J by 0 bases, with 4 bases between them. The CDR3 has 12 residues. The DNA of the CDR3 is TGTGCCAGCAGCGTCCCTAACTATGGCTACACCTTC. Its protein product is CASSVPNYGYTF. Based on the CDR3 plus reference TRBV7-2 and TRBJ1-2, the full variable domain is GAGVSQSPSNKVTEKGKDVELRCDPISGHTALYWYRQSLGQGLEFLIYFQGNSAPDKSGLPSDRFSAERTGGSVSTLTIQRTQQEDSAVYLCASSVPNYGYTFGSGTRLTVV.

This clonotype was counted many times. The chain uses TRBV7-6 and TRBJ2-3; 9 bases align to TRBD2. The junction had 1 base not matched to a gene; V was cut back by 5 bases and J by 1 base. This CDR3 contains 14 residues. Looked up from germline, CDR1 is SGHVS and CDR2 is FNYEAQ. The CDR3: CASSRLAGTDTQYF. The CDR3 DNA sequence: TGTGCCAGCAGCCGACTAGCGGGCACAGATACGCAGTATTTT. The variable domain in full, completed from reference TRBV7-6 and TRBJ2-3, reads GAGVSQSPRYKVTKRGQDVALRCDPISGHVSLYWYRQALGQGPEFLTYFNYEAQQDKSGLPNDRFSAERPEGSISTLTIQRTEQRDSAMYRCASSRLAGTDTQYFGPGTRLTVL.

This clonotype was picked up a small number of times. The chain has TRBV6-5 and TRBJ1-1; D uncertain. Per the germline V gene, CDR1 is MNHEY and CDR2 is SVGAGI. V lost 2 bases and J lost 1, with 11 bases in between. This CDR3 spans 15 amino acids. CDR3: CASSYPNTPNTEAFF. The CDR3 DNA sequence: TGTGCCAGCAGTTACCCTAACACCCCGAACACTGAAGCTTTCTTT.